The 4 T cell receptor beta chains below come from one sample, sequenced in a study of T cell repertoires in cytomegalovirus infection. For these receptors, no antigen is known. TCRdb used MiXCR to reprocess the reads, holding one entry per CDR3 protein. The repertoire has roughly 78,000 distinct CDR3 sequences, about 40% of them found once; the top ten carry roughly 93%. The sequenced sample was CD8+ T cells from cultured PBMCs, obtained from culture after CMV antigen stimulation. The origin of the receptors is a human donor in good health (CMV status not recorded). Some clones in this sample may be carry-over from other donors' samples.

This clonotype occurred many times. This chain links TRBV7-2 with TRBJ2-2; D possibly corresponds to TRBD1 (6 bases). Germline-derived CDR1 and CDR2 are SGHTA and FQGNSA. The CDR3 covers 17 residues. V lost 0 bases and J 0 bases, leaving 11 bases between the germline ends. The CDR3, as DNA: TGTGCCAGCAGCTTAGCAGGGGGTGAATCGAACACCGGGGAGCTGTTTTTT. This gives the protein CASSLAGGESNTGELFF.

V is TRBV5-4 and J is TRBJ2-1; 9 positions match TRBD2. The germline CDR1 and CDR2 sequences are SGHNT and YYREEE (reference sequence). The CDR3 loop spans 13 amino acids. V trimming: 4 bases; J trimming: 8 bases; junction bases outside the gene matches: 4. CDR3 sequence (DNA): TGTGCCAGCAGCCCGGGACTAGCCTATGAGCAGTTCTTC. Translating gives CASSPGLAYEQFF. The full variable domain, with the rest looked up from reference TRBV5-4 and TRBJ2-1, is ETGVTQSPTHLIKTRGQQVTLRCSSQSGHNTVSWYQQALGQGPQFIFQYYREEENGRGNFPPRFSGLQFPNYSSELNVNALELDDSALYLCASSPGLAYEQFFGPGTRLTVL.

This clonotype has just a few counts. The CDR3: CASSLREYTNTEAFF. Written as DNA, the CDR3 is TGTGCCAGCAGCTTAAGGGAATATACGAACACTGAAGCTTTCTTT. The chain links TRBV7-8 to TRBJ1-1; D call uncertain. V lost 2 bases and J 1 base, leaving 11 bases between the germline ends. CDR1 is SGHVS, CDR2 FQNEAQ, per germline. The CDR3 sequence is 15 residues long.

The V call is TRBV4-1, the J call TRBJ2-3, with unresolved D. In germline, CDR1 is MGHRA, CDR2 YSYEKL. There are 13 residues in the CDR3. V lost 0 bases and J lost 4, with 5 bases in between. The CDR3 DNA reads as TGCGCCAGCAGCCAAGATAGGTCAGATACGCAGTATTTT. Translation gives CASSQDRSDTQYF.